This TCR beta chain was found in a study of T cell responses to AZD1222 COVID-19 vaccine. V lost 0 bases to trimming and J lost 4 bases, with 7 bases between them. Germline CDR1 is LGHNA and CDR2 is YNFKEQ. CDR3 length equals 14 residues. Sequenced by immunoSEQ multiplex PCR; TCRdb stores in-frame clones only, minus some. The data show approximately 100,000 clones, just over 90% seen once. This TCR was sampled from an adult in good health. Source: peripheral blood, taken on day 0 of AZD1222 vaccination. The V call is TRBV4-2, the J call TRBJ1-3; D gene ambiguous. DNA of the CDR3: TGTGCCAGCAGCCAAGATAATATAGGAAACACCATATATTTT. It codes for CASSQDNIGNTIYF.